The 2 T cell receptor beta chains below all came from one sample that was sequenced in a study of shared clonotypes between healthy human individuals. Using immunoSEQ multiplex PCR, the repertoire was profiled, and TCRdb retains in-frame clones only, with some absent. The data show 2.5 million or so clones, just over 90% seen once. Sample: naive CD4+ T cells sorted from blood. Subset here: CD45RA+ positively selected. All receptors come from a man younger than 30 in good health.

This chain uses TRBV5-1 with TRBJ2-1; D might be TRBD1 (5 bases). The CDR3 runs 17 residues. V was clipped by 2 bases and J by 2 bases, with 17 bases between them. Germline V gene data show CDR1 as SGHRS and CDR2 as YFSETQ. The CDR3 DNA sequence: TGCGCCAGCAGCTTCGGTTCTGGGGCAGTCGCCTACAATGAGCAGTTCTTC. Amino acid sequence: CASSFGSGAVAYNEQFF. The entire variable domain, with the rest obtained from reference TRBV5-1 and TRBJ2-1, is as follows: KAGVTQTPRYLIKTRGQQVTLSCSPISGHRSVSWYQQTPGQGLQFLFEYFSETQRNKGNFPGRFSGRQFSNSRSEMNVSTLELGDSALYLCASSFGSGAVAYNEQFFGPGTRLTVL.

With respect to this clone: Within the sample, other DNA sequences also encode this same CDR3. This chain joins TRBV30 and TRBJ1-6; D call uncertain. Germline lookup yields CDR1 GTSNPN and CDR2 SVGIG (reference sequence). This CDR3 is 12 amino acids long. The germline V and J ends were trimmed by 4 bases and 7 bases, with 8 bases remaining between them. CDR3 nucleotides: TGTGCCTGGACAGGTAACAATTCACCCCTCCACTTT. This encodes CAWTGNNSPLHF.